The table lists the clone carrying this T cell receptor (beta chain) with many counts. What it binds is not known. TCRdb called the 5' RACE reads again in MiXCR, with one record for every CDR3 protein. The sample lists 300,000 or so distinct CDR3 sequences, 7.5% to 9.5% seen once, with under 7.5% in the top ten. These data belong to a study of identical twins. Whole-study results and caveats: Abundant beta clonotypes from cord blood bore fewer insertions; memory repertoires lacked this pattern.

Looked up from germline, CDR1 is SGHDT and CDR2 is YYEEEE. The junction had 9 bases not matched to a gene; V was cut back by 10 bases and J by 5 bases. The CDR3 has 13 amino acids. Separately, the same data were catalogued under a study of yellow fever vaccine responses in identical twins.

Material: CD8+ T cells sorted from blood. The rearrangement uses TRBV5-6 and TRBJ2-1, with TRBD2 matching 7 bases. This TCR came from a woman aged 18-29 years in good health. The chain's CDR3 is CAGSAGVNNEQFF. The CDR3 bases are TGTGCCGGGTCTGCGGGGGTGAACAATGAGCAGTTCTTC.